This TCR beta chain was obtained from a study of blood T cells in healthy people across ages. The overall study: Through template switching, about one barcoded beta molecule was captured per two T cells, as measured in model experiments.

Study-wide results and limits: Among long-lived donors, naive CD4+ cells were more numerous and diversity higher than in aged donors. Any changes in expanded clonotypes were possibly confounded, as donor CMV status remained unknown.

Comments on this clonotype: Its antigen is currently unknown.

The junction had 9 bases not matched to a gene; V was cut back by 6 bases and J by 2 bases. This CDR3 has 15 residues. Germline V CDR1 and CDR2: DFQATT, SNEGSKA (reference sequence). Alongside a J-beta primer mix, a sample-barcoded 5' primer served in a second PCR lasting about 7 to 12 cycles. Each CDR3 protein is one row after TCRdb ran MiXCR on the 5' RACE reads. The sample has about 510,000 distinct CDR3 sequences, roughly a quarter seen once. These data also featured in a second study, about T cells of mothers and their children. Per that study: Five or six children and their three healthy Caucasian mothers were the donors.

This TCR was recovered from a boy between 2 and 10 years old in good health. The sequencing sample was made of blood. This rearrangement joins TRBV20-1 to TRBJ2-1; 8 bases align to TRBD2. The CDR3 spells CSATGERGTYNEQFF. CDR3 DNA sequence: TGCAGTGCGACTGGTGAGCGGGGGACCTACAATGAGCAGTTCTTC.